The clone carrying this T cell receptor beta chain was seen a few times. Antigen unknown. CDR3 size: 17 residues. The germline gives CDR1 KGHDR, CDR2 SFDVKD. J gave up 5 bases and V 0 bases, and 6 bases lay outside the gene matches. This entry belongs to a study of CD8+CD57+ T cells in acquired aplastic anemia. The sequenced patients had an expansion of CD8+CD57+ cells seen by flow cytometry. Researchers used genomic DNA as the template to profile TCR beta VDJ and CDR3. TCRdb reanalysed the reads using MiXCR and keeps one entry per CDR3 protein. The sample has approximately 170,000 distinct CDR3 sequences, about half seen once. Study-wide results and caveats: Patients shared 25 to 35 CD8+ CDR3 sequences with controls.

V is TRBV24-1 and J is TRBJ2-7, with 13 nucleotides matching TRBD2. The sequence came from a human donor with aplastic anemia. Sequenced input: sorted CD4+, CD8+, or CD8+CD57+ T cells (not recorded which) from PBMCs. CDR3 nucleotide sequence: TGTGCCACCAGTGATTTGAGGACTAGCGGGAGTAGCGACGAGCAGTACGTC. Its protein is CATSDLRTSGSSDEQYV.